This T cell receptor beta chain was found in a study of T cells after somatic rescue of genetic block. Trimming cost V 7 bases and J 7 bases; bases outside gene matches: 8. The CDR3 is 13 amino acids. Germline V CDR1 and CDR2: MNHEY, SMNVEV (reference sequence). Generated by immunoSEQ multiplex PCR, the TCRdb table keeps only in-frame clones and is missing some. The sample consists of roughly 71,000 clones, approximately 91% of them appearing once. This rearrangement joins TRBV27 to TRBJ2-7; 9 bases are a match to TRBD2. This TCR was sampled from a man between 25 and 39 years old. The sequencing input was peripheral blood mononuclear cells (PBMCs). The CDR3 bases are TGTGCCAGCAAGCGGGGGGCGCAGGGGGAGCAGTACTTC. It specifies CASKRGAQGEQYF.